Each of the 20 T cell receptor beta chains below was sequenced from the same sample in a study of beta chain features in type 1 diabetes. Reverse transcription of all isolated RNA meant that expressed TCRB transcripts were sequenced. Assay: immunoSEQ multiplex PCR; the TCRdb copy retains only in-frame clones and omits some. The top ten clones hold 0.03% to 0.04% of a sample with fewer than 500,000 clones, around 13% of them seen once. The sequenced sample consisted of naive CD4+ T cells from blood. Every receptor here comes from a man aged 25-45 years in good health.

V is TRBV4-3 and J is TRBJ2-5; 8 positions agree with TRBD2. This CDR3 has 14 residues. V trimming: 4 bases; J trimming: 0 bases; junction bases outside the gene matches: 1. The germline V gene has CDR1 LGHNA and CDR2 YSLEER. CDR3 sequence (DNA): TGCGCCAGCAGCCGCGGGGGGAACCAAGAGACCCAGTACTTC. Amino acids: CASSRGGNQETQYF.

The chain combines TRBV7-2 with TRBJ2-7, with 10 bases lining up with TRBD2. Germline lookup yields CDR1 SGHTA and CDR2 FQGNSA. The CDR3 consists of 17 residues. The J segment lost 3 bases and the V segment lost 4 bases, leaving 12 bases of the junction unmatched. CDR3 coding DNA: TGTGCCAGCAGCTCGAGACCTAGCGGGAGTCATAACTACGAGCAGTACGTC. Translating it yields CASSSRPSGSHNYEQYV.

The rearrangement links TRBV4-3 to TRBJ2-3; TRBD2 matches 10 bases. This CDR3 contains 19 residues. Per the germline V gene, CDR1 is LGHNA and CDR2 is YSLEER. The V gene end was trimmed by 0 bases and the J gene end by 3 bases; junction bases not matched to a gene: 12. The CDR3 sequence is CASSQDFSGRAGLTDTQYF. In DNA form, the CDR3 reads TGCGCCAGCAGCCAAGATTTCAGCGGGAGGGCCGGTTTAACAGATACGCAGTATTTT.

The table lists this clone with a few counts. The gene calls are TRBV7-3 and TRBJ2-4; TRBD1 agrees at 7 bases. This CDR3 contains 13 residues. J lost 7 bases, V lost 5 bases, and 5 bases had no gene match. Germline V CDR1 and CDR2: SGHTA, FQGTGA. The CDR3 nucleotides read TGTGCCAGCAGCCTAGACAGGGAGAACATTCAGTACTTC. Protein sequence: CASSLDRENIQYF.

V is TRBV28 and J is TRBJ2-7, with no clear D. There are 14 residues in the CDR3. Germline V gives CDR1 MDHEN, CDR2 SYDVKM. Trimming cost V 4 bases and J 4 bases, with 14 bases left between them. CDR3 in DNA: TGTGCCAGCAGTTCCTCGGACGTGGCATACGAGCAGTACGTC. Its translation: CASSSSDVAYEQYV.

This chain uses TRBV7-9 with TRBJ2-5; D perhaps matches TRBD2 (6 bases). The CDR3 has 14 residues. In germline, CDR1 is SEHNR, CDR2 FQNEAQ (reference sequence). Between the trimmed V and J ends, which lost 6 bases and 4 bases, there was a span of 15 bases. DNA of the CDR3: TGTGCCAGCAGGTTGACTAGAGTGGGAGAGACCCAGTACTTC. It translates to CASRLTRVGETQYF.

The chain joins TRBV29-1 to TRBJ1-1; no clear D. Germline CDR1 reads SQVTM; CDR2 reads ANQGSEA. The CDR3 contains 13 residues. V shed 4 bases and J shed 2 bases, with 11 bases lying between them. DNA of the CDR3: TGCAGCGTTGGAAATGGATTCAACACTGAAGCTTTCTTT. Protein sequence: CSVGNGFNTEAFF.

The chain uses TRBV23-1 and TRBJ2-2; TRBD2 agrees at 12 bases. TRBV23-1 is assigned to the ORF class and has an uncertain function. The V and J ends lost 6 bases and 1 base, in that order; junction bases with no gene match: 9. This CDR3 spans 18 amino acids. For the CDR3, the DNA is TGCGCCAGCAGGGCAGTACTAGCGGGAGGTGGGAACACCGGGGAGCTGTTTTTT. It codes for CASRAVLAGGGNTGELFF.

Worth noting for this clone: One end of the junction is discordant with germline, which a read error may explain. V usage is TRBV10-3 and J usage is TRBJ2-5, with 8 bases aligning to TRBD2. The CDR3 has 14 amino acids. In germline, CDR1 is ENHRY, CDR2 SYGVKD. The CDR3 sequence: CASSYGTSRETQYF. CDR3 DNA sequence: TGTGCCAGCAGTTATGGGACTAGTAGAGAGACCCAGTACTTC.

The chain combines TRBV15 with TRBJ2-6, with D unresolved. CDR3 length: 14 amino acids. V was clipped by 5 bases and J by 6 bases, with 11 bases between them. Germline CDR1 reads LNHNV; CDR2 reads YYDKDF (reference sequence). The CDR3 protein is CATSPLAQANVLTF. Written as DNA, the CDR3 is TGTGCCACCAGCCCCCTGGCCCAGGCCAACGTCCTGACTTTC.

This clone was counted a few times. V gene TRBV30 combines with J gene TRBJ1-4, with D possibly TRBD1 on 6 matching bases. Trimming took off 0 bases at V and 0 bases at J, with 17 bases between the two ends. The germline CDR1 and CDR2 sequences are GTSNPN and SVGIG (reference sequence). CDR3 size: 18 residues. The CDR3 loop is CAWSVGTSVLTTNEKLFF. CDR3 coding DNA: TGTGCCTGGAGTGTCGGGACATCCGTCCTCACAACTAATGAAAAACTGTTTTTT.

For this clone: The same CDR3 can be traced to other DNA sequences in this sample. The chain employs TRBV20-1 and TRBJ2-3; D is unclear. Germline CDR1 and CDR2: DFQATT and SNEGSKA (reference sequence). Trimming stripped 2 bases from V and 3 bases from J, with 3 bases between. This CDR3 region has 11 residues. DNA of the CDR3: TGCAGTGCTAGATTAACAGATACGCAGTATTTT. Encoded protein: CSARLTDTQYF.

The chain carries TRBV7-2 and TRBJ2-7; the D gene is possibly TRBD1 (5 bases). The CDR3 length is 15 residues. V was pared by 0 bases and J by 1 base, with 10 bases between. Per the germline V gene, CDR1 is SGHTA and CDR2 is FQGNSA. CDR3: CASSLAAGYSYEQYV. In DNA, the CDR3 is TGTGCCAGCAGCTTAGCGGCAGGGTATTCCTACGAGCAGTACGTC.

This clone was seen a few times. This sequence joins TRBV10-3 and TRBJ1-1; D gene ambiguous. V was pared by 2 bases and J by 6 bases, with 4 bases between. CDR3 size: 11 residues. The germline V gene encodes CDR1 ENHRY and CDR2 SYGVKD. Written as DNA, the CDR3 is TGTGCCATCAGTGAGGGTCCTGAAGCTTTCTTT. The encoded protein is CAISEGPEAFF.

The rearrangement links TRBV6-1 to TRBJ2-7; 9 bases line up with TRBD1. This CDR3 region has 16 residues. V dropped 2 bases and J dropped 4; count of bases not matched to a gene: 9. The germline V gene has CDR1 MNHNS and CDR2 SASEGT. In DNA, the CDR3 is TGTGCCAGCAGTGAAACGGCCGGGACAGGGCGATACGAGCAGTACGTC. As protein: CASSETAGTGRYEQYV.

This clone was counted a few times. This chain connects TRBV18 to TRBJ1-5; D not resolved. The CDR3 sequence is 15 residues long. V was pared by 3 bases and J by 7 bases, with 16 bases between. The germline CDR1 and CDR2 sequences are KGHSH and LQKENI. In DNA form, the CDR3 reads TGTGCCAGCTCACCGGGTTCCAAAGGCATCCAGCCCCAGCATTTT. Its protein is CASSPGSKGIQPQHF.

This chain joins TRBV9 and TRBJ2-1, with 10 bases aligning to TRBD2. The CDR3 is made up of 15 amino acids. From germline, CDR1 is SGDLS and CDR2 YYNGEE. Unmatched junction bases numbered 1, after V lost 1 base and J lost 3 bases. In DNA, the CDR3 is TGTGCCAGCAGCGTAACTAGCGGGGACTACAATGAGCAGTTCTTC. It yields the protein CASSVTSGDYNEQFF.

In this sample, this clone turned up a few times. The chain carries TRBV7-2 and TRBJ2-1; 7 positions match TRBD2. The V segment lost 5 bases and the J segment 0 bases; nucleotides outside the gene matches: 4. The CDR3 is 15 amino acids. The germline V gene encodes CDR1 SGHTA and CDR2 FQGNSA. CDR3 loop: CASSISGLSYNEQFF. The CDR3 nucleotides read TGTGCCAGCAGCATTAGCGGGCTCTCCTACAATGAGCAGTTCTTC.

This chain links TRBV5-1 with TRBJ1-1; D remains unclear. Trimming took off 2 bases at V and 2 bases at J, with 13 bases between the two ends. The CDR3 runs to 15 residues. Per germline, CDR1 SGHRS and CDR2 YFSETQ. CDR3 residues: CASSFSPILNTEAFF. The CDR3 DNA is TGCGCCAGCAGCTTCTCGCCGATCCTTAACACTGAAGCTTTCTTT.

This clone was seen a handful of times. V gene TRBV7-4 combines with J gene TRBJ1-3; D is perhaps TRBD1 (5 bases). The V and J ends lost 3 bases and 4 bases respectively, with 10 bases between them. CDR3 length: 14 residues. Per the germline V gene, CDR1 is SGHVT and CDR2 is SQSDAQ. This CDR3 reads CASSFRDGGNTIYF. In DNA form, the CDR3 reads TGTGCCAGCAGCTTCCGGGACGGAGGAAACACCATATATTTT.